The 13 T cell receptor beta chains in this list originate from one sample, sequenced in a study of glioma-infiltrating T cells after dendritic cell vaccination. Assay: immunoSEQ multiplex PCR; the TCRdb copy retains only in-frame clones and omits some. Of about 67,000 clones listed, about 76% were seen once; the top ten hold 7.9%. The source material was blood, sampled before dendritic cell vaccination. The receptors come from a human donor with glioblastoma.

This clone has just a few counts. The V gene is TRBV4-3, the J gene TRBJ2-1; no reliable D call. The CDR3 spans 17 residues. The germline gives CDR1 LGHNA, CDR2 YSLEER. Trimming pared 4 bases from V and 4 bases from J, leaving 20 bases between. DNA of the CDR3: TGCGCCAGCAGCCCCCGAGCTTCGCTAGATCCGTACAATGAGCAGTTCTTC. It codes for CASSPRASLDPYNEQFF.

This chain links TRBV7-2 with TRBJ1-4; no firm D call. The CDR3 runs to 16 residues. V lost 7 bases and J 7 bases, leaving 22 bases between the germline ends. The germline V gene has CDR1 SGHTA and CDR2 FQGNSA. CDR3 region: CASTPKADGFGEKLFF. In DNA, the CDR3 is TGTGCCAGCACCCCCAAAGCCGACGGGTTTGGTGAAAAACTGTTTTTT.

V is TRBV5-4 and J is TRBJ1-1, with D possibly TRBD1 on 6 matching bases. V was trimmed by 4 bases and J by 2 bases, leaving 15 bases between them. The CDR3 totals 15 residues. In germline, CDR1 is SGHNT, CDR2 YYREEE (reference sequence). The CDR3 sequence is CASSLETGSNTEAFF. The CDR3 nucleotides are TGTGCCAGCAGCCTGGAAACAGGGAGCAACACTGAAGCTTTCTTT. The full variable domain, rest sourced from reference TRBV5-4 and TRBJ1-1, is ETGVTQSPTHLIKTRGQQVTLRCSSQSGHNTVSWYQQALGQGPQFIFQYYREEENGRGNFPPRFSGLQFPNYSSELNVNALELDDSALYLCASSLETGSNTEAFFGQGTRLTVV.

V is TRBV5-1 and J is TRBJ2-3; no clear D. Germline values: CDR1 SGHRS, CDR2 YFSETQ. Trimming left V 2 bases short and J 2 bases short, with 9 bases between. CDR3 size: 14 residues. CDR3 amino acids: CASSLGGLTDTQYF. The CDR3 DNA follows: TGCGCCAGCAGCTTAGGTGGGCTCACAGATACGCAGTATTTT.

The CDR3 DNA follows: TGCGCCAGCAGCCATACCCCAGGGGCCACCGGCCAAGAGACCCAGTACTTC. Protein: CASSHTPGATGQETQYF. J is TRBJ2-5 and V is TRBV4-1, with D possibly matching TRBD1 (6 bases). This CDR3 region has 17 residues. The V gene's germline CDR1 is MGHRA and CDR2 YSYEKL. V lost 3 bases, J lost 1 base, and 18 bases lay in between.

In its sample, this clone was seen once. The genes are TRBV5-6 and TRBJ1-5, with D possibly matching TRBD1 (5 bases). V lost 0 bases, J lost 7 bases, and 11 bases lay in between. The CDR3 is made up of 14 amino acids. Germline CDR1 reads SGHDT; CDR2 reads YYEEEE. Here the CDR3 DNA reads TGTGCCAGCAGCTTGGGAAGGGGCTTCCAGCCCCAGCATTTT. Translating it yields CASSLGRGFQPQHF.

The V call is TRBV7-9, the J call TRBJ1-5; no clear D. V was cut by 1 base and J by 4 bases, with 20 bases left in between. Germline CDR1 SEHNR, CDR2 FQNEAQ (reference sequence). CDR3 length: 18 amino acids. The CDR3 DNA reads as TGTGCCAGCAGCTTAGAGGGATGGGAAGGGAGAGGTAATCAGCCCCAGCATTTT. It yields the protein CASSLEGWEGRGNQPQHF.

CDR3 amino acids: CASSVSSGEQETQYF. The CDR3 coding sequence is TGTGCCAGCAGCGTTTCTAGCGGAGAACAAGAGACCCAGTACTTC. The chain links TRBV9 to TRBJ2-5; 7 bases match TRBD2. V shed 2 bases and J 2 bases; nucleotides not matched to a gene: 6. Germline CDR1 is SGDLS and CDR2 is YYNGEE. The CDR3 has 15 residues.

The table lists this clone with a count of one. The chain is built from TRBV4-3 and TRBJ1-1, with TRBD1 matching over 9 bases. Germline V gene data show CDR1 as LGHNA and CDR2 as YSLEER. After removal of 4 bases from V and 0 bases from J, the junction contained 9 bases not matched to a gene. This CDR3 spans 17 amino acids. Here the CDR3 DNA reads TGCGCCAGCAGCCCTGGCACCGGGACAGGGATGAACACTGAAGCTTTCTTT. This gives the protein CASSPGTGTGMNTEAFF.

The V call is TRBV5-4, the J call TRBJ1-1; TRBD1 matches 11 bases. This CDR3 comprises 15 residues. CDR1 SGHNT and CDR2 YYREEE come from the germline V gene (reference sequence). V shed 4 bases, J shed 1 base, and the junction held 3 bases outside the gene matches. CDR3 sequence reads: CASSRDRGWNTEAFF. CDR3 in DNA: TGTGCCAGCAGCCGGGACAGGGGGTGGAACACTGAAGCTTTCTTT.

This clone was detected only a few times. V is TRBV4-1 and J is TRBJ2-2; 10 nucleotides match TRBD1. This CDR3 contains 16 residues. V was pared by 3 bases and J by 6 bases, with 7 bases of the junction left unmatched. From germline, CDR1 is MGHRA and CDR2 YSYEKL. This chain's CDR3 is CASSQGTGVGAGELFF. The CDR3 DNA reads TGCGCCAGCAGCCAGGGGACAGGGGTGGGTGCCGGGGAGCTGTTTTTT.

This rearrangement joins TRBV6-5 to TRBJ1-1, with D perhaps TRBD1 (5 bases). The CDR3 is 14 residues long. Germline V gene data show CDR1 as MNHEY and CDR2 as SVGAGI. Trimming pared 5 bases from V and 3 bases from J, leaving 13 bases between. The CDR3 region is CASSRVGGDTEAFF. Written as DNA, the CDR3 is TGTGCCAGCAGTCGAGTCGGGGGGGACACTGAAGCTTTCTTT.

V gene TRBV4-3 combines with J gene TRBJ2-5, with D perhaps matching TRBD2 (6 bases). Near its end, the DNA agrees better with TRBJ2-7, so the J call may be wrong. CDR1 LGHNA and CDR2 YSLEER come from the germline V gene. The CDR3 sequence is 16 residues long. Here the CDR3 DNA reads TGCGCCAGCAGCCAAGATGTGGGGGGTCGAGATTCCGAGCAGTACTTC. Translated, it gives CASSQDVGGRDSEQYF.